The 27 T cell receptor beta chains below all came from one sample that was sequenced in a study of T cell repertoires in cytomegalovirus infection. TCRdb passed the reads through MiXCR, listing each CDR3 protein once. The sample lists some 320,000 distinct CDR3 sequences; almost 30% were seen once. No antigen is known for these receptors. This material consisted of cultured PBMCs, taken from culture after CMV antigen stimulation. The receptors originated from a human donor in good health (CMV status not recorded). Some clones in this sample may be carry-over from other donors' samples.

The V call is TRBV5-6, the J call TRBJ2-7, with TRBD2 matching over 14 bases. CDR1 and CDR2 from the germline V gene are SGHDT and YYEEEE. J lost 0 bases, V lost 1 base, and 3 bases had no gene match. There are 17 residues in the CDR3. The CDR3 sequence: CASSLRTSGRNSYEQYF. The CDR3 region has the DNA TGTGCCAGCAGCTTGAGGACTAGCGGGAGGAACTCCTACGAGCAGTACTTC.

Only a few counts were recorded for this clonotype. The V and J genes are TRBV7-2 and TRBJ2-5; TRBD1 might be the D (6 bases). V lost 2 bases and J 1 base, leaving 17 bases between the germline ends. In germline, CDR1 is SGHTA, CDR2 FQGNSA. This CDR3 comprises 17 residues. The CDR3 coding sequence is TGTGCCAGCAGCTTAAGGGCCGGACAGAGCCCCCAAGAGACCCAGTACTTC. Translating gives CASSLRAGQSPQETQYF. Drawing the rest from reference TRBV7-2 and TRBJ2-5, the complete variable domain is GAGVSQSPSNKVTEKGKDVELRCDPISGHTALYWYRQSLGQGLEFLIYFQGNSAPDKSGLPSDRFSAERTGGSVSTLTIQRTQQEDSAVYLCASSLRAGQSPQETQYFGPGTRLLVL.

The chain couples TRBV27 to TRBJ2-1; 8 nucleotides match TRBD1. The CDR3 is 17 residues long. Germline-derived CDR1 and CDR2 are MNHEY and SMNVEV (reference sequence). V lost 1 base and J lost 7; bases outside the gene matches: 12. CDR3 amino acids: CASSLFFDQGALNEQFF. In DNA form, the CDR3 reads TGTGCCAGCAGTTTATTTTTTGACCAGGGGGCGCTTAATGAGCAGTTCTTC.

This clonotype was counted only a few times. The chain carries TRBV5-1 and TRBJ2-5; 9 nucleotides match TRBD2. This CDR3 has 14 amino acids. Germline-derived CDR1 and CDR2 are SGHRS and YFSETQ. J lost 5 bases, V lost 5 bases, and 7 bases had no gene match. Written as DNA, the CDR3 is TGCGCCAGCAGACCAACTAGCGGGCGGGAGACCCAGTACTTC. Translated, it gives CASRPTSGRETQYF.

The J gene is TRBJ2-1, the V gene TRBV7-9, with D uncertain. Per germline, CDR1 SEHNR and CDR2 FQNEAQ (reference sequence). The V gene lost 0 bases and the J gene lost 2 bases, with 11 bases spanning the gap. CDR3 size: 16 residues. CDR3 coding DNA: TGTGCCAGCAGCTTAGCGCAGAACAGTCCCTACAATGAGCAGTTCTTC. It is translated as CASSLAQNSPYNEQFF. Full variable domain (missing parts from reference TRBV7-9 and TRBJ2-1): DTGVSQNPRHKITKRGQNVTFRCDPISEHNRLYWYRQTLGQGPEFLTYFQNEAQLEKSRLLSDRFSAERPKGSFSTLEIQRTEQGDSAMYLCASSLAQNSPYNEQFFGPGTRLTVL.

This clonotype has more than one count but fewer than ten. The CDR3 DNA reads TGTGCCACCAGTGAGCAGGGGATGGATGGCTACACCTTC. Translation gives CATSEQGMDGYTF. V and J are TRBV24-1 and TRBJ1-2; D possibly corresponds to TRBD1 (6 bases). In germline, CDR1 is KGHDR, CDR2 SFDVKD. The V gene lost 4 bases and the J gene lost 6 bases, with 11 bases spanning the gap. This CDR3 is 13 amino acids long.

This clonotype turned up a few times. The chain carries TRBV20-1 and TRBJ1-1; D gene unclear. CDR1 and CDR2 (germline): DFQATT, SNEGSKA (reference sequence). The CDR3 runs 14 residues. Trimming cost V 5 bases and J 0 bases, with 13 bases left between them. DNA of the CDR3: TGCAGTGCTTGGCAGGCGACTTTGAACACTGAAGCTTTCTTT. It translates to CSAWQATLNTEAFF.

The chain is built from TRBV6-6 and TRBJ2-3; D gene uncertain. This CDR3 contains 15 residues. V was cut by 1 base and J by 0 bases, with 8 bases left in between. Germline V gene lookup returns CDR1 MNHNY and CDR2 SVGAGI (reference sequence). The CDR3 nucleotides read TGTGCCAGCAGTTACTTGTCAGTTAGCACAGATACGCAGTATTTT. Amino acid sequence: CASSYLSVSTDTQYF.

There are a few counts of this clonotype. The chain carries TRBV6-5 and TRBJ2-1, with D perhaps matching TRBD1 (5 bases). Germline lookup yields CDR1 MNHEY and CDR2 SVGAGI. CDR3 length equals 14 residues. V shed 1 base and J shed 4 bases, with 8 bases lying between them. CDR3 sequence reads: CASSYYGAYNEQFF. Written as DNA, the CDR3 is TGTGCCAGCAGTTACTATGGGGCTTACAATGAGCAGTTCTTC.

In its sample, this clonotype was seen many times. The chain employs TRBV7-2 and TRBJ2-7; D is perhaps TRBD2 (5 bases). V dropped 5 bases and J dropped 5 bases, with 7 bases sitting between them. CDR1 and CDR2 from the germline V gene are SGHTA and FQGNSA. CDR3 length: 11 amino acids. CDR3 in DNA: TGTGCCAGCAGCCCCGGGAACGAGCAGTACTTC. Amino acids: CASSPGNEQYF.

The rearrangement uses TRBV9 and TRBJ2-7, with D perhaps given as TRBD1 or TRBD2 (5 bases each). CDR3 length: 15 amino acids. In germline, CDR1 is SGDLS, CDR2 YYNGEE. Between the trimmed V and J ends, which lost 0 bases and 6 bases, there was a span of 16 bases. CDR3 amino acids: CASSVVPGTGSEQYF. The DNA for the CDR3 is TGTGCCAGCAGCGTAGTTCCCGGGACGGGGAGCGAGCAGTACTTC.

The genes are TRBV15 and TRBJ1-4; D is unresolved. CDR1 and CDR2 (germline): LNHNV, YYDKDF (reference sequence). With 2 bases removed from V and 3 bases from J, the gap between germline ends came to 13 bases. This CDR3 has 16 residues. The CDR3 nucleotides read TGTGCCACCAGCAGACCGGCTGGTGCCTCTAATGAAAAACTGTTTTTT. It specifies CATSRPAGASNEKLFF.

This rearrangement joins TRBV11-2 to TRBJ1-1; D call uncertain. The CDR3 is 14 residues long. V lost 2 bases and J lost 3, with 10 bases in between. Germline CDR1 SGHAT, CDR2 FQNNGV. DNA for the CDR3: TGTGCCAGCAGCTTAAAGGTTCAGGACACTGAAGCTTTCTTT. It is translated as CASSLKVQDTEAFF. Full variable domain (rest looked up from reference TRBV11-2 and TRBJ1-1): EAGVAQSPRYKIIEKRQSVAFWCNPISGHATLYWYQQILGQGPKLLIQFQNNGVVDDSQLPKDRFSAERLKGVDSTLKIQPAKLEDSAVYLCASSLKVQDTEAFFGQGTRLTVV.

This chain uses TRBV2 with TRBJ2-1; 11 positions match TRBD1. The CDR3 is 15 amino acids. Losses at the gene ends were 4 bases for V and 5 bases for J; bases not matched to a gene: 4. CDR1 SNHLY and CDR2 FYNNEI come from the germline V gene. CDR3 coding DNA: TGTGCCAGCAGTGGAAGGACAGGGGGCCACAATGAGCAGTTCTTC. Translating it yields CASSGRTGGHNEQFF.

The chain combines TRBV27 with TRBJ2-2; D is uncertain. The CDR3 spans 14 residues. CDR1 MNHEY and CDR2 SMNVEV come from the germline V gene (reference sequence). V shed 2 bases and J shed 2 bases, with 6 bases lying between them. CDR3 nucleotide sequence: TGTGCCAGCAGTTTACTGGGAAACACCGGGGAGCTGTTTTTT. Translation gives CASSLLGNTGELFF.

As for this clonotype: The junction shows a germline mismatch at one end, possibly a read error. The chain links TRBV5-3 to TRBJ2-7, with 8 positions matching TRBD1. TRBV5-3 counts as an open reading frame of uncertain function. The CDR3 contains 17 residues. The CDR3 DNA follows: TGTGCCAGCAGCTTCGCTCAAATCGGGACAGGAGAAGGCGAGCAGTACTTC. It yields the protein CASSFAQIGTGEGEQYF.

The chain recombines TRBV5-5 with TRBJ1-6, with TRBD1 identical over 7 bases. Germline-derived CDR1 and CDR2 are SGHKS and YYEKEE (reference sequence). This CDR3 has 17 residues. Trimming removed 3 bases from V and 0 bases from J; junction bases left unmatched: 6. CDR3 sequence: CASSSWTGDSYNSPLHF. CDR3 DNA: TGTGCCAGCAGCTCATGGACAGGAGACTCCTATAATTCACCCCTCCACTTT. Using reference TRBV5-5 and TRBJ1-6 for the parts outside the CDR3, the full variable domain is DAGVTQSPTHLIKTRGQQVTLRCSPISGHKSVSWYQQVLGQGPQFIFQYYEKEERGRGNFPDRFSARQFPNYSSELNVNALLLGDSALYLCASSSWTGDSYNSPLHFGNGTRLTVT.

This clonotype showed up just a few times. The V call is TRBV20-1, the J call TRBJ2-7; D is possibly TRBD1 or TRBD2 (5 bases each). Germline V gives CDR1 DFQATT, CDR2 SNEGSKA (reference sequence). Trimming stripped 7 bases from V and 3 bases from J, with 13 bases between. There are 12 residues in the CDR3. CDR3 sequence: CSVKQGDYEQYF. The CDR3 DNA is TGCAGTGTCAAGCAGGGAGACTACGAGCAGTACTTC.

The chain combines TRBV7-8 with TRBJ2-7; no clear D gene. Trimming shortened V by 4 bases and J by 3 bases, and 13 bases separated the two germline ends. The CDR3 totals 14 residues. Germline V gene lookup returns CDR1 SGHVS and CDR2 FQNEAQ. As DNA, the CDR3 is TGTGCCAGCAGCTGCGACACCCCTGGCTACGAGCAGTACTTC. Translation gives CASSCDTPGYEQYF. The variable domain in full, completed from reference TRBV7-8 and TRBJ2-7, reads GAGVSQSPRYKVAKRGQDVALRCDPISGHVSLFWYQQALGQGPEFLTYFQNEAQLDKSGLPSDRFFAERPEGSVSTLKIQRTQQEDSAVYLCASSCDTPGYEQYFGPGTRLTVT.

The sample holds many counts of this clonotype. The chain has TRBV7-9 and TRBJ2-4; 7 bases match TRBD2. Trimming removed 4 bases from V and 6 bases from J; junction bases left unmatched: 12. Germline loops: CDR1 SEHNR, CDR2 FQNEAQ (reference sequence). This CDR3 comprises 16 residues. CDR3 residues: CASSSPREAGRNIQYF. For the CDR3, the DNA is TGTGCCAGCAGCTCCCCCCGGGAGGCAGGGAGAAACATTCAGTACTTC.

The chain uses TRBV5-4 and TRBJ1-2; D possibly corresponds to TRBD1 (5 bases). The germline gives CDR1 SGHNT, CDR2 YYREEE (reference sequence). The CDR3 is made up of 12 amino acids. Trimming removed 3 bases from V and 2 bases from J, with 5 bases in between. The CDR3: CASSWGNYGYTF. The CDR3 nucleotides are TGTGCCAGCAGCTGGGGGAACTATGGCTACACCTTC.

The CDR3 is CASSTQGSTQYF. The CDR3 nucleotides read TGTGCCAGTAGTACGCAGGGTAGCACGCAGTATTTT. The chain has TRBV19 and TRBJ2-3, with D perhaps matching TRBD1 (5 bases). Trimming took 4 bases from V and 9 from J, leaving 11 bases between them. The CDR3 loop spans 12 amino acids. The germline CDR1 and CDR2 sequences are LNHDA and SQIVND (reference sequence).

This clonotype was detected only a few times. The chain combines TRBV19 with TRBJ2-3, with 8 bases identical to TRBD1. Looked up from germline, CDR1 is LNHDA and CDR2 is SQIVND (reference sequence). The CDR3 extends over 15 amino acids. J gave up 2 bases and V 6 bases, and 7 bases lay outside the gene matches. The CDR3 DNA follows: TGTGCCAGTAGCCCGACAGGGGTCTCCACAGATACGCAGTATTTT. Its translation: CASSPTGVSTDTQYF.

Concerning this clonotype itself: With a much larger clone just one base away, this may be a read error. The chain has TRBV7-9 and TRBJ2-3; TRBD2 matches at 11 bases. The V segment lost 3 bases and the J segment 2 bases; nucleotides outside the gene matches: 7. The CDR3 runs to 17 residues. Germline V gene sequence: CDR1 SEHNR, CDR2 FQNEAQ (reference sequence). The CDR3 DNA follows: TGTGCCAGCAGCTTCCCGGGACTAGCGGACTTCACAGATACGCAGTATTTT. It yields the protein CASSFPGLADFTDTQYF.

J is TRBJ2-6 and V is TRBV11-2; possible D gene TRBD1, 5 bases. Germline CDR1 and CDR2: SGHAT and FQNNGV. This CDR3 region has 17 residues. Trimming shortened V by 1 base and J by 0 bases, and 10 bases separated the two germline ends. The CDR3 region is CASSLGTLSSGANVLTF. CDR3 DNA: TGTGCCAGCAGCTTAGGGACACTCAGCTCTGGGGCCAACGTCCTGACTTTC.

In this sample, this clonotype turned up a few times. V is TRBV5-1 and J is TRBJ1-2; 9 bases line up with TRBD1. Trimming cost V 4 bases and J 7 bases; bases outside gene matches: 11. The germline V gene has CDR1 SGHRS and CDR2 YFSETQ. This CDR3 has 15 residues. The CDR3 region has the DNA TGCGCCAGCAGCGAGGGACAGGGCTTACGTCTTGGCTACACCTTC. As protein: CASSEGQGLRLGYTF.

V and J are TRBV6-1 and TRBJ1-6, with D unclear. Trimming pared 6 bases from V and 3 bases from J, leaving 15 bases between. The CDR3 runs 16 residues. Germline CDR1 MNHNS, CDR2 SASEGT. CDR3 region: CASRREGAFYNSPLHF. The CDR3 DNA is TGTGCCAGCAGACGGGAGGGAGCTTTCTATAATTCACCCCTCCACTTT.